Below are 23 T cell receptor beta chains sequenced from a single sample in a study of blood T cell repertoires in COVID-19. Here immunoSEQ multiplex PCR was the method, and the copy in TCRdb shows in-frame clones only, minus some. This table has some 170,000 clones, around nine tenths appearing once. Sequences were obtained from peripheral blood. All receptors come from a woman aged 65 to 85 with COVID-19, enrolled during active disease.

This clone is a singleton in its sample. The gene calls are TRBV14 and TRBJ1-6; 7 positions match TRBD1. The CDR3 spans 15 residues. V was clipped by 4 bases and J by 13 bases; unmatched bases: 13. Per the germline V gene, CDR1 is SGHDN and CDR2 is FVKESK. CDR3 sequence (DNA): TGTGCCAGCAGCCGGGGGAAGGGGGCCCCACGGCCCCTCCACTTT. It is translated as CASSRGKGAPRPLHF.

This sequence joins TRBV18 and TRBJ2-6; possibly TRBD2 for D (5 bases). CDR1 is KGHSH and CDR2 is LQKENI in the germline V gene. V was pared by 3 bases and J by 3 bases, with 12 bases between. The length of the CDR3 is 16 residues. In DNA, the CDR3 is TGTGCCAGCTCACCCGGGCGGGTTAGTGGGGCCAACGTCCTGACTTTC. Translated, it gives CASSPGRVSGANVLTF. The variable domain in full, with the rest retrieved from reference TRBV18 and TRBJ2-6, is NAGVMQNPRHLVRRRGQEARLRCSPMKGHSHVYWYRQLPEEGLKFMVYLQKENIIDESGMPKERFSAEFPKEGPSILRIQQVVRGDSAAYFCASSPGRVSGANVLTFGAGSRLTVL.

The chain links TRBV7-8 to TRBJ2-7; TRBD2 matches at 9 bases. J lost 2 bases, V lost 1 base, and 9 bases had no gene match. The CDR3 contains 17 residues. CDR1 is SGHVS, CDR2 FQNEAQ, per germline. CDR3 residues: CASSLGASLAGTYEQYF. In DNA, the CDR3 is TGTGCCAGCAGCTTAGGGGCGAGTCTAGCGGGGACCTACGAGCAGTACTTC.

The sample holds one count of this clone. This chain connects TRBV14 to TRBJ2-4; 7 bases match TRBD1. The CDR3 runs 17 residues. The V gene's germline CDR1 is SGHDN and CDR2 FVKESK. The ends lost 4 bases at V and 0 bases at J; junction bases unmatched: 9. The CDR3 loop reads CASSRLGQGVAKNIQYF. DNA of the CDR3: TGTGCCAGCAGCCGCCTGGGGCAGGGGGTAGCCAAAAACATTCAGTACTTC.

J is TRBJ2-7 and V is TRBV30, with D possibly matching TRBD2 (6 bases). The CDR3 runs to 12 residues. The V and J ends lost 3 bases and 3 bases respectively, with 9 bases between them. Germline CDR1 is GTSNPN and CDR2 is SVGIG (reference sequence). The CDR3 nucleotides are TGTGCCTGGAGAACGGAGGGCTACGAGCAGTACTTC. Residues: CAWRTEGYEQYF.

The chain uses TRBV3-1 (or the pseudogene TRBV3-2) and TRBJ1-3, with 8 positions matching TRBD1. The ends lost 4 bases at V and 4 bases at J; junction bases unmatched: 6. Germline values: CDR1 LGHDT, CDR2 YNNKEL (reference sequence). The CDR3 sequence is 15 residues long. This chain's CDR3 is CASSPRDRSGNTIYF. DNA for the CDR3: TGTGCCAGCAGCCCCCGGGACAGGTCAGGAAACACCATATATTTT.

The chain joins TRBV7-2 to TRBJ1-3; TRBD1 agrees at 12 bases. V dropped 4 bases and J dropped 0; count of bases not matched to a gene: 4. The germline V gene encodes CDR1 SGHTA and CDR2 FQGNSA. The CDR3 runs 17 residues. This CDR3 is CASSSGTGGVSGNTIYF. The DNA for the CDR3 is TGTGCCAGCAGCTCTGGGACAGGGGGCGTCTCTGGAAACACCATATATTTT.

The rearrangement uses TRBV10-2 and TRBJ2-7; no firm D call. Between the trimmed V and J ends, which lost 9 bases and 0 bases, there was a span of 12 bases. Germline V gene sequence: CDR1 WSHSY, CDR2 SAAADI. This CDR3 comprises 13 residues. CDR3 sequence: CASTSRNSYEQYF. The DNA for the CDR3 is TGCGCCAGTACTTCCAGGAACTCCTACGAGCAGTACTTC.

The chain combines TRBV5-1 with TRBJ1-5, with TRBD1 matching over 10 bases. Losses at the gene ends were 3 bases for V and 1 base for J; bases not matched to a gene: 1. Germline V gene data show CDR1 as SGHRS and CDR2 as YFSETQ. This CDR3 is built from 15 residues. For the CDR3, the DNA is TGCGCCAGCAGCTCGACAGGGGGCAGCAATCAGCCCCAGCATTTT. Translation: CASSSTGGSNQPQHF.

This chain connects TRBV2 to TRBJ1-1, with no clear D. Germline assignment: CDR1 SNHLY and CDR2 FYNNEI. The length of the CDR3 is 13 residues. Trimming pared 6 bases from V and 5 bases from J, leaving 13 bases between. CDR3 in DNA: TGTGCCAGCAGCAGAATTAGAGGAACTGAAGCTTTCTTT. Encoded protein: CASSRIRGTEAFF.

This rearrangement joins TRBV19 to TRBJ2-5; D might be TRBD1 (5 bases). V shed 5 bases and J shed 2 bases, with 15 bases lying between them. The germline V gene encodes CDR1 LNHDA and CDR2 SQIVND (reference sequence). The CDR3 runs 15 residues. CDR3 region: CASSAQPTAQETQYF. CDR3 DNA sequence: TGTGCCAGTAGTGCCCAACCGACAGCACAAGAGACCCAGTACTTC.

The V call is TRBV7-2, the J call TRBJ2-1; 9 positions match TRBD2. The CDR3 runs to 16 residues. J was trimmed by 9 bases and V by 5 bases; bases with no gene match: 14. Looked up from germline, CDR1 is SGHTA and CDR2 is FQGNSA. CDR3 DNA sequence: TGTGCCAGCAGCCAACTGCTTGCGGGAGGGCCGGGTGAGCAGTTCTTC. Translation: CASSQLLAGGPGEQFF.

This clone was counted between two and nine times. V gene TRBV19 combines with J gene TRBJ1-4; tentative D call: TRBD1 (5 bases). Deletions cut 7 bases from V and 7 bases from J, with 19 bases between. The CDR3 covers 15 residues. Per germline, CDR1 LNHDA and CDR2 SQIVND (reference sequence). This CDR3 is CASTVRDIGSEKLFF. As DNA, the CDR3 is TGTGCCAGTACGGTCAGGGATATAGGATCTGAAAAACTGTTTTTT.

This rearrangement joins TRBV4-1 to TRBJ2-7; tentative D call: TRBD2 (6 bases). Germline CDR1 reads MGHRA; CDR2 reads YSYEKL. V lost 8 bases and J lost 2, with 19 bases in between. CDR3 length: 15 residues. The CDR3 here is CASSQWGDYPYEQYF. As DNA, the CDR3 is TGCGCCAGCTCCCAATGGGGGGATTATCCCTACGAGCAGTACTTC.

This clone was seen a single time. This chain links TRBV5-1 with TRBJ2-7, with 11 bases identical to TRBD2. CDR1 and CDR2 (germline): SGHRS, YFSETQ. The V gene end was trimmed by 2 bases and the J gene end by 5 bases; junction bases not matched to a gene: 21. This CDR3 contains 20 residues. The CDR3 DNA sequence: TGCGCCAGCAGCTTTCGCCGGGACAGGGTCCTGACTAGCGGGGAGGACGAGCAGTACTTC. As protein: CASSFRRDRVLTSGEDEQYF.

V usage is TRBV6-5 and J usage is TRBJ2-2, with D possibly TRBD2 on 6 matching bases. V lost 6 bases and J 9 bases, leaving 11 bases between the germline ends. The length of the CDR3 is 12 residues. Per germline, CDR1 MNHEY and CDR2 SVGAGI. The CDR3 sequence is CASRASARELFF. The CDR3 bases are TGTGCCAGCAGGGCTAGCGCTAGGGAGCTGTTTTTT.

The chain recombines TRBV29-1 with TRBJ2-7, with unresolved D. V lost 4 bases and J lost 0, with 10 bases in between. This CDR3 is built from 13 residues. Germline V lookup: CDR1 SQVTM, CDR2 ANQGSEA. This chain's CDR3 is CSVGHLSSYEQYF. The CDR3 region has the DNA TGCAGCGTTGGACACCTGAGCTCCTACGAGCAGTACTTC.

The genes are TRBV6-2 or TRBV6-3 and TRBJ2-5; 9 positions match TRBD1. Losses at the gene ends were 2 bases for V and 10 bases for J; bases not matched to a gene: 8. This CDR3 comprises 14 residues. Per germline, CDR1 MNHEY and CDR2 SVGEGT. The CDR3 DNA follows: TGTGCCAGCAGTTACCCGGGACAGGGAGGAGGCCAGTACTTC. Translation: CASSYPGQGGGQYF.

The DNA for the CDR3 is TGTGCCAGCAGTTTCTCCAGGGGGCTTCAGCCCCAGCATTTT. Its translation: CASSFSRGLQPQHF. The V and J genes are TRBV27 and TRBJ1-5, with 8 positions matching TRBD1. Looked up from germline, CDR1 is MNHEY and CDR2 is SMNVEV (reference sequence). The CDR3 covers 14 residues. Trimming at V came to 3 bases and at J to 6 bases, leaving 4 bases not matched to a gene.

The chain combines TRBV18 with TRBJ1-1; 9 bases map to TRBD1. This CDR3 is built from 16 residues. The V segment lost 3 bases and the J segment 4 bases; nucleotides outside the gene matches: 9. Germline loops: CDR1 KGHSH, CDR2 LQKENI. The CDR3: CASSPGQGGVVTEAFF. The CDR3 DNA is TGTGCCAGCTCACCGGGACAGGGTGGGGTTGTCACTGAAGCTTTCTTT.

The V and J genes are TRBV5-1 and TRBJ2-3; possibly TRBD2 for D (5 bases). The CDR3 loop spans 15 amino acids. The V end was cut by 3 bases, the J end by 6 bases, with 17 bases between. Per germline, CDR1 SGHRS and CDR2 YFSETQ. DNA for the CDR3: TGCGCCAGCAGCTCCGGGAATCAAGGTCCGGATACGCAGTATTTT. Protein product: CASSSGNQGPDTQYF.

In this sample, this clone turned up once. The chain joins TRBV5-4 to TRBJ2-3, with 15 bases lining up with TRBD2. V shed 6 bases and J 0 bases; nucleotides not matched to a gene: 5. The length of the CDR3 is 17 residues. The germline CDR1 and CDR2 sequences are SGHNT and YYREEE (reference sequence). CDR3: CASTGLAGGLSTDTQYF. CDR3 sequence (DNA): TGTGCCAGCACCGGACTAGCGGGAGGGCTAAGCACAGATACGCAGTATTTT.

This clone was recorded at least ten times. The chain carries TRBV10-3 and TRBJ2-7, with 9 nucleotides matching TRBD1. This CDR3 is 14 amino acids long. V was clipped by 6 bases and J by 0 bases; unmatched bases: 3. Looked up from germline, CDR1 is ENHRY and CDR2 is SYGVKD. CDR3: CAIRATGGSYEQYF. The CDR3 coding sequence is TGTGCCATCAGAGCGACAGGGGGCTCCTACGAGCAGTACTTC.